This T cell receptor beta chain was sequenced for a study of blood T cell repertoires in COVID-19. Clones were read by immunoSEQ multiplex PCR, and TCRdb kept only the in-frame ones, dropping some. The table includes around 450,000 clones, 90% detected once. V was pared by 0 bases and J by 1 base, with 4 bases of the junction left unmatched. CDR1 GTSNPN and CDR2 SVGIG come from the germline V gene (reference sequence). This CDR3 is built from 16 residues. This chain joins TRBV30 and TRBJ2-3, with TRBD2 matching 10 bases. Sequenced input: PBMCs or T cells enriched from blood (not recorded which). The receptor comes from a man between 18 and 29 years old who had recovered from COVID-19. In DNA, the CDR3 is TGTGCCTGGAGTGTCCTGCTAGCGGGAGGCACAGATACGCAGTATTTT. This encodes CAWSVLLAGGTDTQYF.